The 24 T cell receptor beta chains listed next were all sequenced from one sample in a study of cytomegalovirus exposure and HLA in healthy donors. This PCR relied on a set of 60 Vbeta primers and 13 Jbeta primers. Produced via immunoSEQ multiplex PCR; TCRdb's table is partial and in-frame only. The sample consists of 110,000 to 150,000 clones, more than 75% of them appearing once. Sequencing was done on a sample of PBMCs. These receptors came from a woman aged 18-29 years in good health and CMV-seropositive.

This clone was detected once. The chain joins TRBV14 to TRBJ1-3, with D unresolved. Trimming shortened V by 1 base and J by 2 bases, and 24 bases separated the two germline ends. Germline V lookup: CDR1 SGHDN, CDR2 FVKESK. CDR3 size: 20 residues. The CDR3 region has the DNA TGTGCCAGCAGCCAAGCCCTGTTCCGGGGATCACCGCGAACTGGAAACACCATATATTTT. Residues: CASSQALFRGSPRTGNTIYF. The full variable domain, with the rest looked up from reference TRBV14 and TRBJ1-3, is EAGVTQFPSHSVIEKGQTVTLRCDPISGHDNLYWYRRVMGKEIKFLLHFVKESKQDESGMPNNRFLAERTGGTYSTLKVQPAELEDSGVYFCASSQALFRGSPRTGNTIYFGEGSWLTVV.

The chain's CDR3 is CASSQEGRALNTEAFF. Written as DNA, the CDR3 is TGCGCCAGCAGCCAAGAGGGCAGGGCCTTGAACACTGAAGCTTTCTTT. The V gene is TRBV4-1, the J gene TRBJ1-1; possibly TRBD1 for D (5 bases). V was shortened by 0 bases and J by 0 bases, with 11 bases between the two germline ends. CDR1 MGHRA and CDR2 YSYEKL come from the germline V gene. The CDR3 consists of 16 residues.

The chain links TRBV30 to TRBJ2-2, with 10 bases identical to TRBD1. V shed 0 bases and J 6 bases; nucleotides not matched to a gene: 1. The CDR3 runs to 14 residues. The germline gives CDR1 GTSNPN, CDR2 SVGIG (reference sequence). The CDR3 nucleotides are TGTGCCTGGAGTGTGGGGACAGGGGCCGGGGAGCTGTTTTTT. It specifies CAWSVGTGAGELFF. The variable domain in full, with the rest retrieved from reference TRBV30 and TRBJ2-2, is SQTIHQWPATLVQPVGSPLSLECTVEGTSNPNLYWYRQAAGRGLQLLFYSVGIGQISSEVPQNLSASRPQDRQFILSSKKLLLSDSGFYLCAWSVGTGAGELFFGEGSRLTVL.

J is TRBJ2-3 and V is TRBV7-2, with a possible D match to TRBD1 (5 bases). The CDR3 is made up of 15 amino acids. The germline V gene encodes CDR1 SGHTA and CDR2 FQGNSA. V was clipped by 2 bases and J by 5 bases, with 14 bases between them. The CDR3 region is CASSLLVQGKDTQYF. The CDR3 coding sequence is TGTGCCAGCAGCTTATTAGTGCAGGGCAAAGATACGCAGTATTTT.

The chain combines TRBV11-2 with TRBJ2-1; 8 positions match TRBD2. The CDR3 length is 15 residues. Unmatched junction bases numbered 7, after V lost 5 bases and J lost 4 bases. Germline values: CDR1 SGHAT, CDR2 FQNNGV. Here the CDR3 DNA reads TGTGCCAGCAGCCCCGGGACTAGACTTTACAATGAGCAGTTCTTC. Translation: CASSPGTRLYNEQFF. Looking up the rest from reference TRBV11-2 and TRBJ2-1 gives the full variable domain: EAGVAQSPRYKIIEKRQSVAFWCNPISGHATLYWYQQILGQGPKLLIQFQNNGVVDDSQLPKDRFSAERLKGVDSTLKIQPAKLEDSAVYLCASSPGTRLYNEQFFGPGTRLTVL.

This chain uses TRBV4-1 with TRBJ2-3; TRBD2 matches 13 bases. The germline V gene has CDR1 MGHRA and CDR2 YSYEKL. Trimming cost V 6 bases and J 5 bases; bases outside gene matches: 8. The CDR3 spans 16 residues. The CDR3: CASSRTSGGGGDTQYF. CDR3 coding DNA: TGCGCCAGCAGTCGAACTAGCGGGGGGGGTGGAGATACGCAGTATTTT.

The chain employs TRBV5-5 and TRBJ1-5, with a possible D match to TRBD1 (6 bases). Germline lookup yields CDR1 SGHKS and CDR2 YYEKEE (reference sequence). This CDR3 comprises 15 residues. V was cut by 4 bases and J by 6 bases, with 17 bases left in between. The CDR3 region is CASSLTGTPLQPQHF. CDR3 DNA: TGTGCCAGCAGCCTTACCGGGACACCCCTTCAGCCCCAGCATTTT. The full variable domain, its missing parts supplied by reference TRBV5-5 and TRBJ1-5, is DAGVTQSPTHLIKTRGQQVTLRCSPISGHKSVSWYQQVLGQGPQFIFQYYEKEERGRGNFPDRFSARQFPNYSSELNVNALLLGDSALYLCASSLTGTPLQPQHFGDGTRLSIL.

V and J are TRBV7-8 and TRBJ1-1; 8 nucleotides align to TRBD1. J was trimmed by 11 bases and V by 1 base; bases with no gene match: 6. Germline lookup yields CDR1 SGHVS and CDR2 FQNEAQ. CDR3 length: 13 residues. This chain's CDR3 is CASSLVGRGHAFF. CDR3 in DNA: TGTGCCAGCAGCTTAGTAGGCAGGGGGCACGCTTTCTTT.

The chain's CDR3 is CASSQWTGPTYEQYF. The DNA for the CDR3 is TGCGCCAGCAGCCAGTGGACAGGGCCAACCTACGAGCAGTACTTC. This chain joins TRBV4-3 and TRBJ2-7, with TRBD1 matching over 8 bases. V dropped 3 bases and J dropped 2; count of bases not matched to a gene: 6. The germline gives CDR1 LGHNA, CDR2 YSLEER. This CDR3 has 15 amino acids.

J is TRBJ2-5 and V is TRBV4-3, with 7 nucleotides matching TRBD1. After removal of 4 bases from V and 9 bases from J, the junction contained 8 bases not matched to a gene. From germline, CDR1 is LGHNA and CDR2 YSLEER. The CDR3 loop spans 13 amino acids. CDR3 DNA sequence: TGCGCCAGCAGCCCGACAGGGAACTATCCCCAGTACTTC. Translation gives CASSPTGNYPQYF.

The V gene is TRBV28, the J gene TRBJ1-6; D unresolved. V was cut by 5 bases and J by 7 bases, with 18 bases left in between. Germline CDR1 is MDHEN and CDR2 is SYDVKM. This CDR3 region has 16 residues. The CDR3 loop is CASSAGLNSLNSPLHF. CDR3 nucleotide sequence: TGTGCCAGCAGTGCAGGCCTCAATTCGCTAAATTCACCCCTCCACTTT. Drawing the rest from reference TRBV28 and TRBJ1-6, the complete variable domain is DVKVTQSSRYLVKRTGEKVFLECVQDMDHENMFWYRQDPGLGLRLIYFSYDVKMKEKGDIPEGYSVSREKKERFSLILESASTNQTSMYLCASSAGLNSLNSPLHFGNGTRLTVT.

V gene TRBV5-1 combines with J gene TRBJ2-5; 13 bases align to TRBD2. The CDR3 is 19 amino acids. Per germline, CDR1 SGHRS and CDR2 YFSETQ. Trimming at V came to 0 bases and at J to 4 bases, leaving 12 bases not matched to a gene. The CDR3 sequence is CASSLARTSGGLLGETQYF. The CDR3 DNA reads TGCGCCAGCAGCTTGGCCCGGACTAGCGGGGGCCTTCTTGGAGAGACCCAGTACTTC.

The V gene is TRBV6-5, the J gene TRBJ1-2; D is unresolved. This CDR3 has 13 residues. Germline V CDR1 and CDR2: MNHEY, SVGAGI. Trimming took off 6 bases at V and 4 bases at J, with 12 bases between the two ends. The CDR3 sequence: CASRRGGVYGYTF. The CDR3 nucleotides are TGTGCCAGCAGGCGGGGTGGGGTCTATGGCTACACCTTC.

This sequence joins TRBV5-8 and TRBJ1-1; 8 nucleotides align to TRBD1. This CDR3 region has 14 residues. From germline, CDR1 is SGHTS and CDR2 YDEGEE. The trim removed 0 bases at V and 8 bases at J, leaving 6 bases unmatched. CDR3 DNA sequence: TGTGCCAGCAGCTTGGGGACAGGGATTGACGAAGCTTTCTTT. It translates to CASSLGTGIDEAFF. Full variable domain (remainder filled in from reference TRBV5-8 and TRBJ1-1): EAGVTQSPTHLIKTRGQQATLRCSPISGHTSVYWYQQALGLGLQFLLWYDEGEERNRGNFPPRFSGRQFPNYSSELNVNALELEDSALYLCASSLGTGIDEAFFGQGTRLTVV.

The V call is TRBV6-1, the J call TRBJ1-1, with D uncertain. This CDR3 is built from 14 residues. Per germline, CDR1 MNHNS and CDR2 SASEGT. V was clipped by 6 bases and J by 3 bases, with 14 bases between them. The CDR3 loop reads CASSLNGRDTEAFF. CDR3 coding DNA: TGTGCCAGCAGCTTAAACGGCCGGGACACTGAAGCTTTCTTT.

The CDR3 sequence: CAITPGTGVGGQETQYF. The CDR3 DNA is TGTGCCATCACTCCCGGGACAGGGGTTGGTGGCCAAGAGACCCAGTACTTC. V is TRBV10-3 and J is TRBJ2-5, with 10 bases fitting TRBD1. Germline V lookup: CDR1 ENHRY, CDR2 SYGVKD. V lost 7 bases and J lost 1; bases outside the gene matches: 12. The CDR3 totals 17 residues.

The sample holds a few counts of this clone. This rearrangement joins TRBV4-1 to TRBJ2-3; tentative D call: TRBD2 (5 bases). There are 15 residues in the CDR3. Germline V gives CDR1 MGHRA, CDR2 YSYEKL. Trimming shortened V by 5 bases and J by 6 bases, and 18 bases separated the two germline ends. This chain's CDR3 is CASSLGGLPGDTQYF. CDR3 nucleotide sequence: TGCGCCAGCAGCTTAGGAGGTCTCCCGGGGGATACGCAGTATTTT.

The genes are TRBV5-1 and TRBJ1-2; D not certain. In germline, CDR1 is SGHRS, CDR2 YFSETQ. With 1 base removed from V and 7 bases from J, the gap between germline ends came to 20 bases. The CDR3 runs 16 residues. This CDR3 reads CASSLSGNKGFSGYTF. Here the CDR3 DNA reads TGCGCCAGCAGCTTGTCCGGGAACAAAGGATTCTCTGGCTACACCTTC.

Only one count was recorded for this clone. The chain is built from TRBV7-8 and TRBJ1-1; D is unclear. The CDR3 is 18 residues long. V gave up 0 bases and J gave up 0 bases, with 17 bases separating them. Germline CDR1 SGHVS, CDR2 FQNEAQ. The CDR3, as DNA: TGTGCCAGCAGCTTAGCGGGAGGGTGGGAGAGGTTGAACACTGAAGCTTTCTTT. This sequence encodes CASSLAGGWERLNTEAFF.

This chain connects TRBV9 to TRBJ2-1, with D perhaps matching TRBD1 (6 bases). The ends were cut back, 4 bases at V and 2 bases at J, with 16 bases in the middle. The CDR3 consists of 16 residues. CDR1 is SGDLS, CDR2 YYNGEE, per germline. DNA for the CDR3: TGTGCCAGCAGCCCACGAGGCCGGACAGCCTACAATGAGCAGTTCTTC. Its translation is CASSPRGRTAYNEQFF.

The rearrangement uses TRBV6-4 and TRBJ2-1; 12 bases map to TRBD2. The germline V gene has CDR1 MRHNA and CDR2 SNTAGT. The CDR3 covers 15 residues. The V and J ends lost 6 bases and 8 bases, in that order; junction bases with no gene match: 8. The CDR3 sequence is CASSETSGGVYEQFF. CDR3 sequence (DNA): TGTGCCAGCAGCGAGACTAGCGGGGGTGTGTATGAGCAGTTCTTC.

The V gene is TRBV6-5, the J gene TRBJ2-1; the match to TRBD2 covers 10 bases. Germline loops: CDR1 MNHEY, CDR2 SVGAGI. CDR3 length: 15 amino acids. V was clipped by 5 bases and J by 6 bases; unmatched bases: 7. CDR3 sequence reads: CASSTSGTGFNEQFF. As DNA, the CDR3 is TGTGCCAGCAGTACTAGCGGGACGGGTTTCAATGAGCAGTTCTTC.

CDR3 amino acids: CASSFNPDSSYEQYF. CDR3 coding DNA: TGTGCCAGCAGCTTTAACCCGGACAGTTCCTACGAGCAGTACTTC. This chain connects TRBV5-6 to TRBJ2-5; a weak D match, TRBD1 (6 bases). The better agreement between TRBJ2-7 and the DNA end casts doubt on the J call. In germline, CDR1 is SGHDT, CDR2 YYEEEE. The CDR3 extends over 15 amino acids.

To note about this clone: Other DNA sequences of this sample code for an identical CDR3. The V gene is TRBV5-4, the J gene TRBJ1-6, with 7 positions matching TRBD1. This CDR3 region has 14 residues. Germline V gives CDR1 SGHNT, CDR2 YYREEE (reference sequence). The J segment lost 5 bases and the V segment lost 4 bases, leaving 3 bases of the junction unmatched. The CDR3 here is CASSPGQNNSPLHF. The DNA for the CDR3 is TGTGCCAGCAGCCCGGGACAGAATAATTCACCCCTCCACTTT.